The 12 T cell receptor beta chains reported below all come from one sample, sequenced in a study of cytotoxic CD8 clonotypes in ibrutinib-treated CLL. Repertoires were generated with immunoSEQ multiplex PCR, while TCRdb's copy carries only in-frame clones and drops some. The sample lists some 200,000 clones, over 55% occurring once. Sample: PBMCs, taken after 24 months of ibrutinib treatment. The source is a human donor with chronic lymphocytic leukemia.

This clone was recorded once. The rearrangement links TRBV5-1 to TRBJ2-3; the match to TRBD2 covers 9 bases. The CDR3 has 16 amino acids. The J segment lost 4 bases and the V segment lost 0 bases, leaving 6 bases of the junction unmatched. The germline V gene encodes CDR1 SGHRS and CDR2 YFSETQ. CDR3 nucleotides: TGCGCCAGCAGCTTGGAGGTAGCGGGAGAGGCAGATACGCAGTATTTT. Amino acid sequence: CASSLEVAGEADTQYF.

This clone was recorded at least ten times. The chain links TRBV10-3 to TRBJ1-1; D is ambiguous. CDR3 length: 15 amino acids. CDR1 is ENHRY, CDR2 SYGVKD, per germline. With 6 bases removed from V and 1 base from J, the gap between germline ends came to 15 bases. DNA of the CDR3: TGTGCCATCAGCGATTTCAGTCAGTCGAACACTGAAGCTTTCTTT. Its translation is CAISDFSQSNTEAFF.

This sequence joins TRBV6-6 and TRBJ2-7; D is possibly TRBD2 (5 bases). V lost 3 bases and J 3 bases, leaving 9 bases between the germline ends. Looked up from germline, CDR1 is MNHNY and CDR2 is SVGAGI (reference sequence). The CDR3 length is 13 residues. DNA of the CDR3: TGTGCCAGCAGTTATTTGAGGGACTACGAGCAGTACTTC. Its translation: CASSYLRDYEQYF.

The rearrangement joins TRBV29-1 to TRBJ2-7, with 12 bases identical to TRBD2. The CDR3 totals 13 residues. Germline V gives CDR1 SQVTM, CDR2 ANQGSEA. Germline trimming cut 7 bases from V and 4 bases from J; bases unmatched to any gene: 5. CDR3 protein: CSARTSGAYEQYF. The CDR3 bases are TGCAGCGCCCGGACTAGCGGGGCTTACGAGCAGTACTTC.

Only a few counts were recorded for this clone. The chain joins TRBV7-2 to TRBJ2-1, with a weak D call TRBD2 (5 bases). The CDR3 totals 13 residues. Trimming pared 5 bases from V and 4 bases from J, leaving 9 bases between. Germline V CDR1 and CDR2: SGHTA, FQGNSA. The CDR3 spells CASSVSGYNEQFF. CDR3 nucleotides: TGTGCCAGCAGCGTAAGCGGATACAATGAGCAGTTCTTC.

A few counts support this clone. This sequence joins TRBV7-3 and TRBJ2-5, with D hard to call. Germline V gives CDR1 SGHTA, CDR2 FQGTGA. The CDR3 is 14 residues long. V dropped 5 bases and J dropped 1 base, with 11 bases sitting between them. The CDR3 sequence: CASSRSGGQETQYF. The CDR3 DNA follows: TGTGCCAGCAGCCGGTCAGGTGGCCAAGAGACCCAGTACTTC.

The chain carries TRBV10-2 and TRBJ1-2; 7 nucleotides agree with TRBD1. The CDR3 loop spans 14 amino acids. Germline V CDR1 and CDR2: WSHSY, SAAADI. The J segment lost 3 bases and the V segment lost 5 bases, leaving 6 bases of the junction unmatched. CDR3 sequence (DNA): TGCGCCAGCAGTCCCCCCGGGACAGACTATGGCTACACCTTC. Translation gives CASSPPGTDYGYTF.

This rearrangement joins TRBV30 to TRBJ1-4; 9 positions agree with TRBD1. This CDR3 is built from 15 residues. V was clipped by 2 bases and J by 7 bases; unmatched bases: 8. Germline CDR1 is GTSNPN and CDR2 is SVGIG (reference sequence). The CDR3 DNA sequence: TGTGCCTGGAGTAGGCCGGGACAGGGAGGTGAAAAACTGTTTTTT. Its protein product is CAWSRPGQGGEKLFF.

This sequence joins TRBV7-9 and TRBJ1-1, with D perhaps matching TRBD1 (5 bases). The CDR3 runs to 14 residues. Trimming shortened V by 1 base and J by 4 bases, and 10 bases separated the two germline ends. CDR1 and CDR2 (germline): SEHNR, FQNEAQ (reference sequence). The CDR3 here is CASSLVLQGTEAFF. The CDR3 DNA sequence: TGTGCCAGCAGCTTAGTATTGCAGGGCACTGAAGCTTTCTTT.

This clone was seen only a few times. In nucleotides, the CDR3 is TGTGCCAGTAGTATCGCGACAGGTACCTACAATGAGCAGTTCTTC. Translating it yields CASSIATGTYNEQFF. The V call is TRBV19, the J call TRBJ2-1, with D perhaps TRBD1 (6 bases). The CDR3 consists of 15 residues. V lost 3 bases and J lost 2, with 11 bases in between. The germline CDR1 and CDR2 sequences are LNHDA and SQIVND (reference sequence).

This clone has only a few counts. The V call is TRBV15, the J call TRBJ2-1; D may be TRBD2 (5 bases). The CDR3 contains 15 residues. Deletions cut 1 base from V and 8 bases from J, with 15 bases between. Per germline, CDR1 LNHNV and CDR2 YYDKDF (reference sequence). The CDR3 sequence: CATSRADWASDEQFF. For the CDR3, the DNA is TGTGCCACCAGCAGAGCGGACTGGGCAAGTGATGAGCAGTTCTTC. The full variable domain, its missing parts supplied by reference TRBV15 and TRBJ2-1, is DAMVIQNPRYQVTQFGKPVTLSCSQTLNHNVMYWYQQKSSQAPKLLFHYYDKDFNNEADTPDNFQSRRPNTSFCFLDIRSPGLGDTAMYLCATSRADWASDEQFFGPGTRLTVL.

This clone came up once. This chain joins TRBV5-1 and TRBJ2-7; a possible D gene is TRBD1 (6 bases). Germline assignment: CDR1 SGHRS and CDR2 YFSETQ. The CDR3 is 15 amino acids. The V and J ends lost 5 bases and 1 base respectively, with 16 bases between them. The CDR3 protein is CASSFGNTGSYEQYF. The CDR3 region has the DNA TGCGCCAGCAGTTTTGGAAACACAGGGTCCTACGAGCAGTACTTC.